This T cell receptor (beta chain) was observed in a study of T cells after yellow fever vaccination. Study-level points and caveats: A faster peak, day 5 versus 15, was reached by the weaker secondary response. A limited proportion of clonotypes was detected within both the CD4 and CD8 compartments.

The CDR3 is made up of 14 amino acids. Germline CDR1 is SGHAT and CDR2 is FQNNGV. The V end was cut by 1 base, the J end by 5 bases, with 11 bases between. With respect to this clonotype: Its antigen is unknown.

For TCR, cDNA came from 5'RACE template switching, which added a universal primer site and UMIs. MiXCR, run by TCRdb on the 5' RACE reads, gives a single entry per CDR3 protein. The sample has more than 250,000 distinct CDR3 sequences, roughly 7% seen once. This receptor was obtained from a man between 18 and 29 years old who received the YFV17D yellow fever vaccine. This material consisted of PBMCs, taken around 45 days after the first yellow fever vaccination. V usage is TRBV11-2 and J usage is TRBJ2-5; the D call may be TRBD1 or TRBD2 (5 bases each). CDR3 loop: CASSLVIWGETQYF. The CDR3 DNA follows: TGTGCCAGCAGCTTAGTGATCTGGGGGGAGACCCAGTACTTC.